The sequence of this T cell receptor (beta chain) was determined in a study of cytomegalovirus exposure and HLA in healthy donors. Whole-study context: Among the approximately 410 genotyped donors, 70% to 85% were placed in the Caucasian-associated ancestry cluster. General study results and limits: There were several of the most significant clusters that appeared linked to common viral pathogens in a later analysis. Later work found that TCR association rates differed between HLA loci; DRB1 had the most and HLA-C the fewest. Fewer N-insertions (relative to the approximately 670-donor mean) were reportedly seen in an Asian-associated ancestry cluster in a later analysis.

Unmatched junction bases numbered 5, after V lost 0 bases and J lost 4 bases. The CDR3 loop spans 15 amino acids. Germline CDR1 KGHSH, CDR2 LQKENI. About this clone itself: Its antigen is still unknown.

PCR used 60 Vbeta primers and 13 Jbeta primers. Some clones are missing from TCRdb's copy, which holds only in-frame ones; the method was immunoSEQ multiplex PCR. The table has 100,000 to 150,000 clones, 80% seen once. The clonotype originates from a man aged 40-50 years in good health and CMV-seronegative. Specimen: PBMCs. This chain joins TRBV18 and TRBJ2-7, with 8 nucleotides matching TRBD2. The CDR3 coding sequence is TGTGCCAGCTCACCACCGAGCGGGAGAGGGTACGAGCAGTACTTC. Protein sequence: CASSPPSGRGYEQYF.